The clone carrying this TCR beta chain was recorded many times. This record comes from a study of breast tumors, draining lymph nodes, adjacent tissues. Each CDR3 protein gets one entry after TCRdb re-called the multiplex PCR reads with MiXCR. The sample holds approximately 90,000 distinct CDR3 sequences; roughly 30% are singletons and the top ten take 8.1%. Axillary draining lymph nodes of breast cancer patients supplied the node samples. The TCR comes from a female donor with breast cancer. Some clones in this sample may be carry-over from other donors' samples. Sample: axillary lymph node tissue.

The CDR3 DNA reads TGTGCCAGCTCACCACGAGGACAAGACTACGAGCAGTACTTC. This encodes CASSPRGQDYEQYF. The chain uses TRBV18 and TRBJ2-7, with D perhaps TRBD1 (5 bases). V was cut by 1 base and J by 3 bases, with 10 bases left in between. Germline V CDR1 and CDR2: KGHSH, LQKENI. The CDR3 has 14 amino acids.